These T cell receptor beta chains were read from a single sample in a study of blood T cell repertoires in COVID-19. The method was immunoSEQ multiplex PCR; TCRdb's version includes in-frame clones alone and lacks a portion of them. The sample lists about 400,000 clones; 70% to 90% were seen once. Sequencing was done on a sample of peripheral blood. The origin of the receptors is a human donor in a cohort sampled during active COVID-19. Each CDR3 is given with its conserved first and last residue. The order of the fields is D gene, V gene, J gene, clone size, CDR3 protein, CDR3 DNA. A D gene is named only where the DNA matches it firmly. Clone size, where shown, is once, few, many, or a class for clones that have expanded.

D gene: NA
V gene: TRBV25-1
J gene: TRBJ2-6
clone size: NA
CDR3 protein: CASSPVGAGANVLTF
CDR3 DNA: TGTGCCAGCAGCCCGGTCGGAGCTGGGGCCAACGTCCTGACTTTC

D gene: TRBD1
V gene: TRBV3-1/TRBV3-2
J gene: TRBJ2-2
clone size: NA
CDR3 protein: CASSQEILNRGNTGELFF
CDR3 DNA: TGTGCCAGCAGCCAAGAGATCTTGAACAGGGGGAACACCGGGGAGCTGTTTTTT

D gene: NA
V gene: TRBV7-8
J gene: TRBJ2-7
clone size: NA
CDR3 protein: CASSNTGQGAYEQYF
CDR3 DNA: TGTGCCAGCAGCAACACAGGACAAGGCGCATACGAGCAGTACTTC

D gene: TRBD2
V gene: TRBV19
J gene: TRBJ2-3
clone size: NA
CDR3 protein: CASSIGSGEGRLNTQYF
CDR3 DNA: TGTGCCAGTAGTATAGGGAGCGGGGAGGGGCGGCTGAATACGCAGTATTTT

D gene: TRBD2
V gene: TRBV20-1
J gene: TRBJ2-7
clone size: NA
CDR3 protein: CSASISGAHSYEQYF
CDR3 DNA: TGCAGTGCTAGTATTAGCGGGGCACACTCCTACGAGCAGTACTTC

D gene: TRBD1
V gene: TRBV2
J gene: TRBJ1-6
clone size: few
CDR3 protein: CASSARQGEVSPLHF
CDR3 DNA: TGTGCCAGCAGTGCCCGACAGGGTGAGGTTTCACCCCTCCACTTT

D gene: TRBD2
V gene: TRBV5-1
J gene: TRBJ2-2
clone size: few
CDR3 protein: CASSLTAGGGTGELFF
CDR3 DNA: TGCGCCAGCAGCTTAACAGCGGGAGGGGGCACCGGGGAGCTGTTTTTT

D gene: NA
V gene: TRBV12-3/TRBV12-4
J gene: TRBJ2-7
clone size: NA
CDR3 protein: CASASTPSYEQYF
CDR3 DNA: TGTGCCAGCGCCTCGACACCATCCTACGAGCAGTACTTC

D gene: TRBD1
V gene: TRBV18
J gene: TRBJ1-5
clone size: NA
CDR3 protein: CASSPGTEYNSNQPQHF
CDR3 DNA: TGTGCCAGCTCACCAGGGACAGAATATAATAGCAATCAGCCCCAGCATTTT

D gene: TRBD1
V gene: TRBV7-6
J gene: TRBJ1-4
clone size: NA
CDR3 protein: CASSSVIQGAGEKLFF
CDR3 DNA: TGTGCCAGCAGCTCGGTAATACAGGGGGCTGGTGAAAAACTGTTTTTT

D gene: TRBD2
V gene: TRBV29-1
J gene: TRBJ2-7
clone size: NA
CDR3 protein: CSVGTSSYYEQYF
CDR3 DNA: TGCAGCGTTGGGACTAGCTCCTATTACGAGCAGTACTTC

D gene: NA
V gene: TRBV19
J gene: TRBJ2-2
clone size: NA
CDR3 protein: CASSIGTGELFF
CDR3 DNA: TGTGCCAGTAGTATCGGCACCGGGGAGCTGTTTTTT

D gene: NA
V gene: TRBV7-9
J gene: TRBJ2-1
clone size: NA
CDR3 protein: CASGRFTHYNEQFF
CDR3 DNA: TGTGCCAGCGGGAGATTCACCCACTACAATGAGCAGTTCTTC

D gene: NA
V gene: TRBV19
J gene: TRBJ1-5
clone size: NA
CDR3 protein: CASSSPGDNSNQPQHF
CDR3 DNA: TGTGCCAGTAGTTCTCCAGGGGATAATAGCAATCAGCCCCAGCATTTT

D gene: NA
V gene: TRBV7-8
J gene: TRBJ2-1
clone size: NA
CDR3 protein: CASSLGDLSYNEQFF
CDR3 DNA: TGTGCCAGCAGCTTAGGGGACTTATCTTACAATGAGCAGTTCTTC

D gene: TRBD1
V gene: TRBV2
J gene: TRBJ2-2
clone size: NA
CDR3 protein: CASSRQGAVTGELFF
CDR3 DNA: TGTGCCAGCAGTCGCCAGGGGGCGGTAACCGGGGAGCTGTTTTTT

D gene: NA
V gene: TRBV6-5
J gene: TRBJ1-1
clone size: NA
CDR3 protein: CASTNGGGPTEAFF
CDR3 DNA: TGTGCCAGCACCAATGGCGGGGGCCCCACTGAAGCTTTCTTT

D gene: NA
V gene: TRBV2
J gene: TRBJ2-1
clone size: once
CDR3 protein: CASGYLRRLYNEQFF
CDR3 DNA: TGTGCCAGCGGCTATTTACGAAGACTCTACAATGAGCAGTTCTTC

D gene: TRBD1
V gene: TRBV19
J gene: TRBJ1-6
clone size: NA
CDR3 protein: CASGQGTPLHF
CDR3 DNA: TGTGCCAGTGGACAGGGTACCCCCCTCCACTTT

D gene: NA
V gene: TRBV7-9
J gene: TRBJ1-1
clone size: NA
CDR3 protein: CASSLGSGTEAFF
CDR3 DNA: TGTGCCAGCAGCTTAGGCTCCGGGACTGAAGCTTTCTTT

D gene: TRBD1
V gene: TRBV9
J gene: TRBJ2-2
clone size: NA
CDR3 protein: CASSVDDRGAVTGELFF
CDR3 DNA: TGTGCCAGCAGCGTAGATGACAGGGGCGCCGTCACCGGGGAGCTGTTTTTT

D gene: NA
V gene: TRBV2
J gene: TRBJ2-7
clone size: NA
CDR3 protein: CASSEADRRGEQYF
CDR3 DNA: TGTGCCAGCAGTGAAGCGGACAGGCGGGGCGAGCAGTACTTC

D gene: TRBD1
V gene: TRBV5-1
J gene: TRBJ1-2
clone size: few
CDR3 protein: CASSSIPGQGDGYTF
CDR3 DNA: TGCGCCAGCAGCTCAATACCGGGACAGGGAGATGGCTACACCTTC

D gene: TRBD1
V gene: TRBV18
J gene: TRBJ1-4
clone size: NA
CDR3 protein: CASSQDQGADEKLFF
CDR3 DNA: TGTGCCAGCTCACAAGATCAGGGGGCAGATGAAAAACTGTTTTTT

D gene: NA
V gene: TRBV9
J gene: TRBJ2-7
clone size: NA
CDR3 protein: CASSREIDYEQYF
CDR3 DNA: TGTGCCAGCAGTAGGGAGATCGACTACGAGCAGTACTTC

D gene: NA
V gene: TRBV29-1
J gene: TRBJ2-7
clone size: NA
CDR3 protein: CSVASGRGGDEQYF
CDR3 DNA: TGCAGCGTTGCCTCGGGTAGGGGAGGCGACGAGCAGTACTTC

D gene: NA
V gene: TRBV28
J gene: TRBJ1-1
clone size: NA
CDR3 protein: CASSQSGASNTEAFF
CDR3 DNA: TGTGCCAGCAGCCAATCAGGCGCCTCGAACACTGAAGCTTTCTTT

D gene: NA
V gene: TRBV3-1/TRBV3-2
J gene: TRBJ1-1
clone size: NA
CDR3 protein: CASSQDARNTEAFF
CDR3 DNA: TGTGCCAGCAGCCAAGATGCCAGGAACACTGAAGCTTTCTTT

D gene: NA
V gene: TRBV19
J gene: TRBJ2-7
clone size: NA
CDR3 protein: CASSTVGADEQYF
CDR3 DNA: TGTGCCAGTAGTACGGTGGGGGCCGACGAGCAGTACTTC

D gene: NA
V gene: TRBV10-3
J gene: TRBJ1-2
clone size: NA
CDR3 protein: CAISESGEENYGYTF
CDR3 DNA: TGTGCCATCAGTGAGTCGGGGGAGGAGAACTATGGCTACACCTTC

D gene: NA
V gene: TRBV6-6
J gene: TRBJ1-5
clone size: NA
CDR3 protein: CASSYGQNGNQPQHF
CDR3 DNA: TGTGCCAGCAGTTACGGGCAGAATGGCAATCAGCCCCAGCATTTT

D gene: NA
V gene: TRBV7-9
J gene: TRBJ2-7
clone size: NA
CDR3 protein: CASSSPFEDEQYF
CDR3 DNA: TGTGCCAGCAGCTCCCCGTTTGAGGACGAGCAGTACTTC

D gene: NA
V gene: TRBV7-9
J gene: TRBJ2-3
clone size: NA
CDR3 protein: CASRSSGGTDTQYF
CDR3 DNA: TGTGCCAGCAGGAGTAGCGGAGGCACAGATACGCAGTATTTT

D gene: NA
V gene: TRBV7-3
J gene: TRBJ1-1
clone size: once
CDR3 protein: CASSFQRGNTEAFF
CDR3 DNA: TGTGCCAGCAGCTTCCAAAGAGGGAACACTGAAGCTTTCTTT

D gene: TRBD1
V gene: TRBV7-9
J gene: TRBJ1-1
clone size: NA
CDR3 protein: CASSSRTGNLKAFF
CDR3 DNA: TGTGCCAGCAGCTCCCGGACAGGTAATCTGAAAGCTTTCTTT

D gene: NA
V gene: TRBV3-1/TRBV3-2
J gene: TRBJ2-3
clone size: NA
CDR3 protein: CASSQEADSSTDTQYF
CDR3 DNA: TGTGCCAGCAGCCAAGAGGCAGATTCTAGCACAGATACGCAGTATTTT

D gene: TRBD2
V gene: TRBV3-1/TRBV3-2
J gene: TRBJ2-7
clone size: NA
CDR3 protein: CASSQEFPGTSGADAQYF
CDR3 DNA: TGTGCCAGCAGCCAAGAGTTCCCCGGGACTAGCGGGGCGGACGCGCAGTACTTC

D gene: NA
V gene: TRBV24-1
J gene: TRBJ1-4
clone size: few
CDR3 protein: CATSDPVRGEKLFF
CDR3 DNA: TGTGCCACCAGTGACCCGGTGCGGGGGGAAAAACTGTTTTTT

D gene: TRBD1
V gene: TRBV2
J gene: TRBJ2-6
clone size: NA
CDR3 protein: CASRASTGTAGSGANVLTF
CDR3 DNA: TGTGCCAGCAGAGCTAGCACCGGGACAGCTGGCTCTGGGGCCAACGTCCTGACTTTC

D gene: TRBD2
V gene: TRBV6-1
J gene: TRBJ2-1
clone size: NA
CDR3 protein: CASSAIRLAGVRNEQFF
CDR3 DNA: TGTGCCAGCAGTGCCATCCGACTAGCGGGAGTAAGGAATGAGCAGTTCTTC

D gene: NA
V gene: TRBV30
J gene: TRBJ1-2
clone size: NA
CDR3 protein: CAWSVLSGYTF
CDR3 DNA: TGTGCCTGGAGTGTCCTTTCGGGCTACACCTTC

D gene: NA
V gene: TRBV11-2
J gene: TRBJ2-5
clone size: NA
CDR3 protein: CASSQGPRETQYF
CDR3 DNA: TGTGCCAGCAGCCAGGGGCCACGGGAGACCCAGTACTTC

D gene: NA
V gene: TRBV2
J gene: TRBJ2-7
clone size: NA
CDR3 protein: CASRAQGGSYEQYF
CDR3 DNA: TGTGCCAGCAGGGCCCAAGGGGGTTCGTACGAGCAGTACTTC

D gene: TRBD1
V gene: TRBV19
J gene: TRBJ2-2
clone size: NA
CDR3 protein: CASKGQPATGELFF
CDR3 DNA: TGTGCCAGTAAGGGACAGCCAGCAACCGGGGAGCTGTTTTTT

D gene: TRBD2
V gene: TRBV4-1
J gene: TRBJ2-7
clone size: NA
CDR3 protein: CASSQETSGLSYEQYF
CDR3 DNA: TGCGCCAGCAGCCAAGAGACTAGCGGACTCTCCTACGAGCAGTACTTC

D gene: NA
V gene: TRBV2
J gene: TRBJ2-6
clone size: NA
CDR3 protein: CASRLEYRVSGANVLTF
CDR3 DNA: TGTGCCAGCAGGTTGGAGTACAGGGTTTCTGGGGCCAACGTCCTGACTTTC

D gene: TRBD2
V gene: TRBV5-1
J gene: TRBJ2-7
clone size: NA
CDR3 protein: CASSLGTSGAYEQYF
CDR3 DNA: TGCGCCAGCAGCCTAGGGACTAGCGGGGCCTACGAGCAGTACTTC